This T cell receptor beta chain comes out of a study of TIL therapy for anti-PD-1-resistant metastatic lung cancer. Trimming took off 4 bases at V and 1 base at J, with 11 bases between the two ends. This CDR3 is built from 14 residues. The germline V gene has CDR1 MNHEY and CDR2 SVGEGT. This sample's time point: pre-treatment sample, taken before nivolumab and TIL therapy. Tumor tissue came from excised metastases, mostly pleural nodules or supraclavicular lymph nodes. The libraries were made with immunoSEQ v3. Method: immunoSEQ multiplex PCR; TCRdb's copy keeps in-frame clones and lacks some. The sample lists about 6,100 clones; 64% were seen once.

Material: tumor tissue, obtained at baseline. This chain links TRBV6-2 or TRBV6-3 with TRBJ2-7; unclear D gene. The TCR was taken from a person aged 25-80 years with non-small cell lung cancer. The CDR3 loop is CASSWFQASYEQYF. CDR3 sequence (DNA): TGTGCCAGCAGTTGGTTCCAGGCATCCTACGAGCAGTACTTC.